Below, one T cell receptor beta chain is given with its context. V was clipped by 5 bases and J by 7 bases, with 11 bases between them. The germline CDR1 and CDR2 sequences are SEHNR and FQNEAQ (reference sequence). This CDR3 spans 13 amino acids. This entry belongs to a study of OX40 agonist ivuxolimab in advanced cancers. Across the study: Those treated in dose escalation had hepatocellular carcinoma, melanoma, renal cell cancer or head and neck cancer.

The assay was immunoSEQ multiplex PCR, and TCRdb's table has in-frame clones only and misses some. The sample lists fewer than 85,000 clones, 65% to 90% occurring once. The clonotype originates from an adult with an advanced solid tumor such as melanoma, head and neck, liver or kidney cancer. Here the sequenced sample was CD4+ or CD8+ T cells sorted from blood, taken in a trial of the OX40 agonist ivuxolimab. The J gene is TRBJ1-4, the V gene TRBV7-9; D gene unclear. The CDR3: CASSRRLAEKLFF. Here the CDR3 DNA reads TGTGCCAGCAGCCGTCGGTTGGCTGAAAAACTGTTTTTT.